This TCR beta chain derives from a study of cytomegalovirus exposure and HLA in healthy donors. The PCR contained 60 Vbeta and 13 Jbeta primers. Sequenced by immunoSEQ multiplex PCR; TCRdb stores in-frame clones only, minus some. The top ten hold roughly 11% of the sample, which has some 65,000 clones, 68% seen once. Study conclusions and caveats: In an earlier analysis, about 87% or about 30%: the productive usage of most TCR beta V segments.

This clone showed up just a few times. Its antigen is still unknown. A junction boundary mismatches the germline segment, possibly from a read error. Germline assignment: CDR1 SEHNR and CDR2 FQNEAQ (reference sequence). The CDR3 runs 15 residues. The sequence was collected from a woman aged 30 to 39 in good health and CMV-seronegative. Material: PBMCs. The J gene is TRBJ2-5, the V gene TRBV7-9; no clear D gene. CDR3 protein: CASSFLDLLEEAQYF. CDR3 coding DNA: TGTGCCAGCAGCTTTCTTGACCTCCTCGAAGAGGCCCAGTACTTC.